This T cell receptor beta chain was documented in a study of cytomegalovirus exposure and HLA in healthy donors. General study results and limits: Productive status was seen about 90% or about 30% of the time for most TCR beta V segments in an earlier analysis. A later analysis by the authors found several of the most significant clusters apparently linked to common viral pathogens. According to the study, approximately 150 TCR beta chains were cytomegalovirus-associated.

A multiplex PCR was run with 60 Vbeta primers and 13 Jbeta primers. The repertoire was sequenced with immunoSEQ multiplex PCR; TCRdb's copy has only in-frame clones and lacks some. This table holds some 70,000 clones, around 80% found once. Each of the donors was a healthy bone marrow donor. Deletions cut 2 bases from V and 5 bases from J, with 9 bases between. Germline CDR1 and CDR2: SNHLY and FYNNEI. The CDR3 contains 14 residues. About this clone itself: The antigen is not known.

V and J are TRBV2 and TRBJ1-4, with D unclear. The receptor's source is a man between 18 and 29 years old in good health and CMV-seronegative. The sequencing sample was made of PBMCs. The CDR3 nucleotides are TGTGCCAGCAGTGAATTCCTCAGAAATGAAAAACTGTTTTTT. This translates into CASSEFLRNEKLFF.